These T cell receptor beta chains were read from a single sample in a study of blood T cell repertoires in COVID-19. Sequenced by immunoSEQ multiplex PCR; TCRdb stores in-frame clones only, minus some. In the table there are roughly 70,000 clones, about 89% of which are singletons. The sample consisted of peripheral blood. The receptor source for this set is a man aged 45 to 65 with active COVID-19. Each CDR3 is given without its conserved first and last residue.

>TRBV6-5|TRBJ2-7
ASSYKETVRNEQY
>TRBV19|TRBJ2-7
ASSTSQGREQY
>TRBV19|TRBJ1-1
ASSIAAGGGLEAF
>TRBV28|TRBJ1-1
ASSFVAAEAF
>TRBV11-2|TRBJ2-3
ASSSPLAQRAFPDTQY
>TRBV10-1|TRBJ2-3
ASSDQLGGARDTQY
>TRBV3-1/TRBV3-2|TRBJ2-1
ASSQDVIGVEQF
>TRBV6-6|TRBJ2-3
ASSLTSGRDTQY
>TRBV2|TRBJ2-4
ASSIAGGMGNIQY
>TRBV27|TRBJ2-7
ASSFGPSSYEQY
>TRBV20-1|TRBJ2-7
SASRGSSYEQY
>TRBV12-3/TRBV12-4|TRBJ2-2
ASSSTAPGELF
>TRBV5-1|TRBJ1-2
ASSSRQTNYGYT
>TRBV11-2|TRBJ2-7
ASTAVAEQY
>TRBV5-1|TRBJ2-1
ASSLDPGQYNEQF
>TRBV3-1/TRBV3-2|TRBJ1-2
ASSQWLIRGGYT
>TRBV10-3|TRBJ1-1
AISDPTGGNTEAF
>TRBV9|TRBJ1-3
ASSVGGGGNTIY
>TRBV19|TRBJ2-3
ASSNRYTDTQY
>TRBV7-9|TRBJ2-7
ASSLSTSGYEQY
>TRBV19|TRBJ2-6
ASSIGTGSTLAGANVLT
>TRBV27|TRBJ1-4
ASSSELAGYEKLF
>TRBV4-2|TRBJ1-4
ASSQAGQMREKLF
>TRBV7-8|TRBJ1-4
ASSQGGTAGGEKLF
>TRBV18|TRBJ2-3
ASSPPKAQGGEDTQY
>TRBV14|TRBJ1-2
ASSQAGSGYT
>TRBV4-1|TRBJ2-7
ASSQTGGLPDYEQY
>TRBV9|TRBJ1-3
ASSVEGGNTIY
>TRBV14|TRBJ1-2
ASSQAGAIGYT
>TRBV28|TRBJ2-1
ASRRAGVQRNEQF
>TRBV29-1|TRBJ1-3
SVAPGTGNTIY
>TRBV24-1|TRBJ2-1
ATGTSGRASYNEQF
>TRBV6-1|TRBJ1-2
ASSDMGDRGPHSYGYT
>TRBV28|TRBJ2-7
ASRLGGGGSYEQY
>TRBV18|TRBJ1-1
ASSRTGQKNTEAF
>TRBV6-5|TRBJ2-7
ASSYGQGRSYEQY
>TRBV2|TRBJ1-2
ASSPQGAGYT
>TRBV19|TRBJ2-7
ASSISSRGTYEQY
>TRBV24-1|TRBJ1-5
ATSDSPRGNQPQH
>TRBV18|TRBJ2-3
ASSPRQGPDTQY
>TRBV9|TRBJ1-3
ASSVRAGFAGNTIY
>TRBV3-1/TRBV3-2|TRBJ2-3
AKPRGYLGDTQY
>TRBV5-1|TRBJ2-1
ASSSRPGLVANEQF
>TRBV7-9|TRBJ2-1
ASSLDSDEQF
>TRBV5-1|TRBJ2-3
ASSPQGWSDTQY
>TRBV11-3|TRBJ2-3
ASSLGYRTVKY
>TRBV28|TRBJ2-3
ASSSTRLAYSSTDTQY
>TRBV29-1|TRBJ1-1
SSGGGNTEAF
>TRBV5-6|TRBJ2-7
ASSLGGTYEQY
>TRBV27|TRBJ2-1
ASSLGSGGFYNEQF
>TRBV24-1|TRBJ1-2
ATSDTGTGGSGDGYT
>TRBV7-2|TRBJ2-1
ASSLSGGSYNEQF
>TRBV2|TRBJ2-1
ASSEERASEQF
>TRBV27|TRBJ2-2
ASSLVAGRTGELF
>TRBV3-1/TRBV3-2|TRBJ2-7
ASSPTGLNNEQY
>TRBV4-3|TRBJ2-7
ASSQGDSRHEQY
>TRBV28|TRBJ1-5
ASSFKGQGNQPQH
>TRBV4-3|TRBJ2-1
ASSQESSGMGNEQF
>TRBV27|TRBJ2-7
ASSLSGESYEQY
>TRBV18|TRBJ2-1
ASSPSRTSLSYNEQF